The source of this TCR beta chain is a study of T cell responses to AZD1222 COVID-19 vaccine. Study-level information: Researchers grouped second doses given at about 4 or about 12 weeks into one pool.

Points from the study as a whole: Spike-specific TCR breadth rose after two AZD1222 doses, and depth rose as well. White British ancestry dominated among donors, who included more females, and clonal diversity was possibly underestimated. Repertoire samples came only from after the peak T cell response.

About this clone itself: The antigen is not known.

The table came from immunoSEQ multiplex PCR; TCRdb's copy has only in-frame clones and leaves some out. The table records 100,000 to 150,000 clones, about 85% of them present only once. This CDR3 has 12 residues. V dropped 4 bases and J dropped 4 bases, with 10 bases sitting between them. The germline V gene encodes CDR1 SQVTM and CDR2 ANQGSEA. This receptor was identified in an adult in good health. Sample: peripheral blood, taken on day 0 of AZD1222 vaccination. The chain joins TRBV29-1 to TRBJ1-1; no firm D call. Written as DNA, the CDR3 is TGCAGCGTTGTGGTAATTGGCACTGAAGCTTTCTTT. This sequence encodes CSVVVIGTEAFF.